Each of the 21 T cell receptor beta chains below was sequenced from the same sample in a study of blood T cell repertoires in COVID-19 (TCRdb year 2020). The protocol used for the library was the immunoSEQ multiplex PCR assay. Drawn from immuneACCESS, this table holds only the in-frame rearrangements with V and J called that TCRdb kept. Clones are partly lost; checked studies trace under half to an unresolved V gene and leave the rest unexplained. The sample table shows 350,000 to 500,000 clones, and 85% to 90% are seen once. Clones ranked in the top ten supply 0.8% to 0.85% of the sample. Sequenced material: peripheral blood. The receptor source for this set is a young man with COVID-19, enrolled during active disease.

This sequence joins TRBV19 and TRBJ2-2; a weak D match, TRBD1 (5 bases). Trimming stripped 11 bases from V and 1 base from J, with 11 bases between. Germline V gives CDR1 LNHDA, CDR2 SQIVND (reference sequence). The CDR3 length is 13 residues. The CDR3, as DNA: TGTGCCTCGACAGCCATGAACACCGGGGAGCTGTTTTTT. It codes for CASTAMNTGELFF.

This clone was counted between two and nine times. This chain joins TRBV7-9 and TRBJ1-2; the match to TRBD1 covers 7 bases. Trimming took 2 bases from V and 7 from J; bases not matched to a gene: 10. The CDR3 length is 15 residues. Germline V gene data show CDR1 as SEHNR and CDR2 as FQNEAQ (reference sequence). Here the CDR3 reads CASSLRQGEVSGYTF. The DNA for the CDR3 is TGTGCCAGCAGCTTAAGGCAGGGGGAAGTTAGTGGCTACACCTTC. Variable domain in full (rest from reference TRBV7-9 and TRBJ1-2): DTGVSQNPRHKITKRGQNVTFRCDPISEHNRLYWYRQTLGQGPEFLTYFQNEAQLEKSRLLSDRFSAERPKGSFSTLEIQRTEQGDSAMYLCASSLRQGEVSGYTFGSGTRLTVV.

This clone was detected once. The chain combines TRBV2 with TRBJ2-1, with TRBD2 as a possible D gene (5 bases). CDR1 SNHLY and CDR2 FYNNEI come from the germline V gene. The CDR3 length is 14 residues. Trimming removed 5 bases at V and 3 bases at J, with 11 bases between. The CDR3 coding sequence is TGTGCCAGCAGTCCCGGGATGAGCTACAATGAGCAGTTCTTC. Protein: CASSPGMSYNEQFF. The variable domain in full, completed from reference TRBV2 and TRBJ2-1, reads EPEVTQTPSHQVTQMGQEVILRCVPISNHLYFYWYRQILGQKVEFLVSFYNNEISEKSEIFDDQFSVERPDGSNFTLKIRSTKLEDSAMYFCASSPGMSYNEQFFGPGTRLTVL.

V gene TRBV27 combines with J gene TRBJ2-7; possibly TRBD2 for D (6 bases). This CDR3 is built from 15 residues. CDR1 is MNHEY, CDR2 SMNVEV, per germline (reference sequence). Between the trimmed V and J ends, which lost 1 base and 0 bases, there was a span of 10 bases. The CDR3 spells CASSLLGGLSYEQYF. CDR3 sequence (DNA): TGTGCCAGCAGTTTATTGGGAGGTCTCTCCTACGAGCAGTACTTC.

This clone has a handful of counts. The chain has TRBV7-9 and TRBJ1-3; no firm D call. This CDR3 has 15 residues. V dropped 5 bases and J dropped 0 bases, with 11 bases sitting between them. Germline V gene lookup returns CDR1 SEHNR and CDR2 FQNEAQ (reference sequence). The CDR3 here is CASSRRWSSGNTIYF. The CDR3 region has the DNA TGTGCCAGCAGCCGTAGGTGGAGCTCTGGAAACACCATATATTTT. Full variable domain (rest looked up from reference TRBV7-9 and TRBJ1-3): DTGVSQNPRHKITKRGQNVTFRCDPISEHNRLYWYRQTLGQGPEFLTYFQNEAQLEKSRLLSDRFSAERPKGSFSTLEIQRTEQGDSAMYLCASSRRWSSGNTIYFGEGSWLTVV.

The chain couples TRBV5-1 to TRBJ2-2; maybe TRBD2 (5 bases). Germline values: CDR1 SGHRS, CDR2 YFSETQ. Trimming took 2 bases from V and 7 from J, leaving 9 bases between them. The CDR3 covers 13 residues. CDR3 sequence (DNA): TGCGCCAGCAGCTTAAGCGGCGGCGGGGAGCTGTTTTTT. It encodes CASSLSGGGELFF.

V is TRBV2 and J is TRBJ2-5, with D tentatively TRBD1 (5 bases). The CDR3 extends over 12 amino acids. V was cut by 11 bases and J by 2 bases, with 12 bases left in between. Per germline, CDR1 SNHLY and CDR2 FYNNEI. Here the CDR3 reads CAGTDSQETQYF. In nucleotides, the CDR3 is TGTGCCGGTACCGACAGTCAAGAGACCCAGTACTTC.

The chain uses TRBV3-1 (or the pseudogene TRBV3-2) and TRBJ2-5; 8 bases are shared with TRBD2. The CDR3 sequence is 16 residues long. Looked up from germline, CDR1 is LGHDT and CDR2 is YNNKEL (reference sequence). With 3 bases clipped from V and 5 bases from J, the junction kept 11 bases outside the gene matches. The CDR3 here is CASSHPPGLVQETQYF. The CDR3 region has the DNA TGTGCCAGCAGCCATCCCCCGGGACTAGTCCAGGAGACCCAGTACTTC.

V gene TRBV5-1 combines with J gene TRBJ1-3; possibly TRBD1 for D (5 bases). Trimming pared 7 bases from V and 0 bases from J, leaving 17 bases between. There are 16 residues in the CDR3. CDR1 SGHRS and CDR2 YFSETQ come from the germline V gene. The CDR3 loop is CASGRGTGPSGNTIYF. DNA of the CDR3: TGCGCCAGCGGCCGGGGGACGGGGCCCTCTGGAAACACCATATATTTT.

This clone came up once. The chain couples TRBV2 to TRBJ1-5; TRBD1 matches 9 bases. This CDR3 comprises 15 residues. V trimming: 6 bases; J trimming: 2 bases; junction bases outside the gene matches: 5. The V gene's germline CDR1 is SNHLY and CDR2 FYNNEI. The CDR3, as DNA: TGTGCCAGCAGAGGACAGGGGTTGGGCAATCAGCCCCAGCATTTT. Encoded protein: CASRGQGLGNQPQHF.

The chain has TRBV4-2 and TRBJ1-5; no reliable D call. V was trimmed by 0 bases and J by 0 bases, leaving 6 bases between them. The CDR3 loop spans 15 amino acids. Germline values: CDR1 LGHNA, CDR2 YNFKEQ. CDR3 sequence reads: CASSQDRDSNQPQHF. CDR3 nucleotide sequence: TGTGCCAGCAGCCAAGATCGGGATAGCAATCAGCCCCAGCATTTT.

The chain joins TRBV12-5 to TRBJ2-3; TRBD2 might be the D (5 bases). The CDR3 runs to 22 residues. V was shortened by 0 bases and J by 1 base, with 29 bases between the two germline ends. The germline V gene has CDR1 LGHNT and CDR2 FRNRAP. CDR3 in DNA: TGTGCTAGTGGTTTGGTACTTGGGAATAGTGGGGTCTTAGAAGCGGGCACAGATACGCAGTATTTT. This codes for CASGLVLGNSGVLEAGTDTQYF.

This clone was counted between two and nine times. V is TRBV29-1 and J is TRBJ2-7; possible D gene TRBD2, 5 bases. Germline loops: CDR1 SQVTM, CDR2 ANQGSEA. V was cut by 4 bases and J by 3 bases, with 16 bases left in between. The CDR3 totals 14 residues. CDR3 in amino acids: CSVVGAASSYEQYF. CDR3 DNA: TGCAGCGTTGTGGGAGCGGCGAGTAGCTACGAGCAGTACTTC.

The chain carries TRBV12-3 or TRBV12-4 and TRBJ2-7; D not resolved. This CDR3 contains 13 residues. V was pared by 10 bases and J by 4 bases, with 17 bases between. This CDR3 is CATTPPWSYEQYF. The CDR3 coding sequence is TGTGCCACCACACCACCTTGGAGTTACGAGCAGTACTTC.

The chain employs TRBV6-5 and TRBJ1-3; TRBD1 matches 8 bases. The length of the CDR3 is 15 residues. Germline V gives CDR1 MNHEY, CDR2 SVGAGI. J gave up 0 bases and V 6 bases, and 4 bases lay outside the gene matches. The CDR3 loop reads CASSPTGGSGNTIYF. In nucleotides, the CDR3 is TGTGCCAGCAGCCCAACAGGGGGCTCTGGAAACACCATATATTTT.

The chain employs TRBV20-1 and TRBJ1-1; D ambiguous. CDR1 and CDR2 (germline): DFQATT, SNEGSKA (reference sequence). The CDR3 loop spans 11 amino acids. V was pared by 0 bases and J by 8 bases, with 7 bases between. In DNA, the CDR3 is TGCAGTGCTAGAGACCTGAGGGAAGCTTTCTTT. This gives the protein CSARDLREAFF.

The chain carries TRBV6-5 and TRBJ2-1; tentative D call: TRBD1 (6 bases). Germline V gives CDR1 MNHEY, CDR2 SVGAGI. Trimming shortened V by 7 bases and J by 7 bases, and 17 bases separated the two germline ends. CDR3 length: 14 residues. The CDR3 DNA follows: TGTGCCAGCATTAGGGGGTACCGGTCGAATGAGCAGTTCTTC. Residues: CASIRGYRSNEQFF.

The chain recombines TRBV7-9 with TRBJ1-4; maybe TRBD1 (6 bases). V lost 5 bases and J lost 4, with 14 bases in between. This CDR3 contains 15 residues. Germline CDR1 SEHNR, CDR2 FQNEAQ (reference sequence). The CDR3 bases are TGTGCCAGCAGCCCGTCAGGGGCGGGTAATGAAAAACTGTTTTTT. Protein sequence: CASSPSGAGNEKLFF.

The CDR3 region is CASSEGAGKTEQFF. Here the CDR3 DNA reads TGTGCCAGCAGTGAGGGTGCAGGAAAGACTGAGCAGTTCTTC. The chain is built from TRBV6-1 and TRBJ2-1, with unresolved D. Germline values: CDR1 MNHNS, CDR2 SASEGT. Deletions cut 3 bases from V and 9 bases from J, with 15 bases between. The CDR3 is 14 amino acids.

This clone has only one observation. The rearrangement uses TRBV18 and TRBJ2-2, with 7 bases lining up with TRBD2. Germline V lookup: CDR1 KGHSH, CDR2 LQKENI. The CDR3 length is 18 residues. Unmatched junction bases numbered 10, after V lost 3 bases and J lost 0 bases. The CDR3 coding sequence is TGTGCCAGCTCACCCCTTGTAGTAGCGGGTTCGAACACCGGGGAGCTGTTTTTT. Its translation is CASSPLVVAGSNTGELFF.

V gene TRBV7-2 combines with J gene TRBJ2-1, with TRBD2 matching over 9 bases. The V and J ends lost 4 bases and 9 bases, in that order; junction bases with no gene match: 4. The CDR3 consists of 13 residues. The germline V gene has CDR1 SGHTA and CDR2 FQGNSA. This CDR3 reads CASSWTSDGEQFF. CDR3 bases: TGTGCCAGCAGCTGGACTAGCGACGGTGAGCAGTTCTTC.